A selection of T cell receptor beta chains follows, all from one sample in a study of somatic mutations in cytotoxic T cells in rheumatoid arthritis. Produced via immunoSEQ multiplex PCR; TCRdb's table is partial and in-frame only. The table includes roughly 11,000 clones, around three quarters detected once. Sequencing input: CD8+ T cells sorted from blood. The source is an adult with rheumatoid arthritis. CDR3s include the opening cysteine and the closing phenylalanine or tryptophan. A D gene is named only where the DNA matches it firmly. For some rows the clone size is stated as once, few or many, or as a class when expanded; others skip it.

j_call,v_call,d_call,clone_size,cdr3_nt,cdr3_aa
TRBJ2-7,TRBV27,TRBD1,-,TGTGCCAGCAGTCTCCCGGGACAGTACGAGCAGTACTTC,CASSLPGQYEQYF
TRBJ1-2,TRBV27,-,few,TGTGCCAGCAGTTTATATATGACCAGTGGCTACACCTTC,CASSLYMTSGYTF
TRBJ1-6,TRBV4-3,-,-,TGCGCCAGCAGCCAAGATTCGGCAGGGATAACGAATTCACCCCTCCACTTT,CASSQDSAGITNSPLHF
TRBJ2-1,TRBV11-3,TRBD1,once,TGTGCCAGCAGCCCTGGGACAGAACAGTTCTTC,CASSPGTEQFF
TRBJ1-5,TRBV27,TRBD1,-,TGTGCCAGCAGTAATCGACAGGGGGGCAATCAGCCCCAGCATTTT,CASSNRQGGNQPQHF
TRBJ2-5,TRBV6-6,TRBD2,-,TGTGCCAGCACCGACGGTGGGCTAGCGGGAGGAGAGACCCAGTACTTC,CASTDGGLAGGETQYF
TRBJ2-2,TRBV4-1,-,-,TGCGCCAGCAGATGGGACTCTGACACCGGGGAGCTGTTTTTT,CASRWDSDTGELFF
TRBJ2-4,TRBV27,TRBD2,-,TGTGCCAGCAGTTTAACTAGCGGGGCGCCAAACATTCAGTACTTC,CASSLTSGAPNIQYF
TRBJ1-6,TRBV9,-,-,TGTGCCAGCAGCGGGACCGTTAATCTTTATAATTCACCCCTCCACTTT,CASSGTVNLYNSPLHF
TRBJ1-6,TRBV25-1,TRBD1,few,TGTGCCAGCAGTGAATATCGGGGACAGGGGGCATGGTCACCCCTCCACTTT,CASSEYRGQGAWSPLHF
TRBJ2-2,TRBV6-5,-,few,TGTGCCAGCAGTTACAATGGTGCCGTCGGGGAGCTGTTTTTT,CASSYNGAVGELFF
TRBJ2-1,TRBV14,-,-,TGTGCCAGCAGCTTCGGTGGCCCCAATGAGCAGTTCTTC,CASSFGGPNEQFF
TRBJ2-3,TRBV4-1,TRBD1,-,TGCGCCAGCAGCCAAGATCAAGCAGGGGGTACGCAGTATTTT,CASSQDQAGGTQYF
TRBJ1-5,TRBV4-1,-,few,TGCGCCAGCAGCCACCGGGGGGACAACAATCAGCCCCAGCATTTT,CASSHRGDNNQPQHF
TRBJ2-1,TRBV7-2,-,-,TGTGCCAGCAGCCTAGCCCAGGGGCAGCCGGACAATGAGCAGTTCTTC,CASSLAQGQPDNEQFF
TRBJ2-3,TRBV5-4,TRBD2,-,TGTGCCAGCAGCCCGGGGGGGGTGGGCACAGATACGCAGTATTTT,CASSPGGVGTDTQYF
TRBJ1-1,TRBV2,-,-,TGTGCCAGCACCTTCCGGGGGAACACTGAAGCTTTCTTT,CASTFRGNTEAFF
TRBJ1-2,TRBV27,TRBD1,-,TGTGCCAGCAGTGCGCAGGGGGCCTATGGCTACACCTTC,CASSAQGAYGYTF
TRBJ2-1,TRBV27,-,once,TGTGCCAGCAGCCCAGGGGGGGGCTTGGATGAGCAGTTCTTC,CASSPGGGLDEQFF
TRBJ1-1,TRBV19,TRBD1,once,TGTGCCAGTAATCTGGGACAGGGGATGAACACTGAAGCTTTCTTT,CASNLGQGMNTEAFF
TRBJ2-1,TRBV5-1,TRBD2,-,TGCGCCAGCAGCCTTAGCGGGGGCTACAATGAGCAGTTCTTC,CASSLSGGYNEQFF
TRBJ2-7,TRBV7-9,-,once,TGTGCCAGCAGCTTACCAATGTACGAGCAGTACTTC,CASSLPMYEQYF
TRBJ2-5,TRBV7-3,-,once,TGTGCCAGCCCGGAGGGCAGGGGACAAGAGACCCAGTACTTC,CASPEGRGQETQYF
TRBJ2-7,TRBV6-5,TRBD2,few,TGTGCCAGCAGTTACTCGCGGGAGGGCTACGAGCAGTACTTC,CASSYSREGYEQYF
TRBJ2-1,TRBV4-1,-,once,TGCGCCAGCAGCCAGGTAACAGGGAACAATGAGCAGTTCTTC,CASSQVTGNNEQFF
TRBJ2-1,TRBV28,TRBD2,-,TGTGCCAGCAGTTGGGTCGGGACTAGTAACAATGAGCAGTTCTTC,CASSWVGTSNNEQFF
TRBJ2-5,TRBV10-3,-,-,TGTGCCATCAGTCAGGCTAGCGAAGAGACCCAGTACTTC,CAISQASEETQYF
TRBJ1-1,TRBV7-9,TRBD1,-,TGTGCCAGCGGCCCGGGACAGGGGATGAGGACTGAAGCTTTCTTT,CASGPGQGMRTEAFF
TRBJ2-1,TRBV7-9,-,-,TGTGCCAGCAGCTTACCTAGTCGTAATGAGCAGTTCTTC,CASSLPSRNEQFF
TRBJ2-7,TRBV4-1,-,few,TGCGCCAGCAGCCAAGTGGCAGCCACGGGTGAGCAGTACTTC,CASSQVAATGEQYF
TRBJ1-2,TRBV6-5,TRBD1,few,TGTGCCAGCAGTGTACAGGGGGGTAGCGACGGCTACACCTTC,CASSVQGGSDGYTF
TRBJ2-7,TRBV11-2,TRBD2,-,TGTGCCAGCAGCTTAGTTCCTAGCGGCTACGAGCAGTACTTC,CASSLVPSGYEQYF
TRBJ1-1,TRBV7-3,-,-,TGTGCCAGCAGCTTAGATGGGGGAACTGAAGCTTTCTTT,CASSLDGGTEAFF
TRBJ1-5,TRBV28,TRBD1,few,TGTGCCAGCCATGGGACAGGGAGGAGCAATCAGCCCCAGCATTTT,CASHGTGRSNQPQHF
TRBJ2-7,TRBV2,-,-,TGTGCCAGCAGTGAGCCCGGACAAACCTACGAGCAGTACTTC,CASSEPGQTYEQYF
TRBJ1-2,TRBV7-5,-,-,TGTGCCAGAAGCTTAAGAGGGGAGGACAGGGGTTGGTGCTACACCTTC,CARSLRGEDRGWCYTF
TRBJ1-5,TRBV2,-,few,TGTGCCAGCAGTGACCCAGGGGTGAAGCCCCAGCATTTT,CASSDPGVKPQHF
TRBJ2-7,TRBV5-8,-,-,TGTGCCAGCAGCCCGACCTACGAGCAGTACTTC,CASSPTYEQYF
TRBJ2-6,TRBV6-5,-,few,TGTGCCAGCAGTTACTCAGGGGCCAACGTCCTGACTTTC,CASSYSGANVLTF
TRBJ2-7,TRBV2,-,-,TGTGCCAGCAGTAACAGGGGAGGAACCTACGAGCAGTACTTC,CASSNRGGTYEQYF